This TCR beta chain originates from a study of shared clonotypes between healthy human individuals. For the study at large: The composition of the donors was a couple of women and a few men aged 18 to 49.

Trimming left V 5 bases short and J 6 bases short, with 14 bases between. The CDR3 extends over 14 amino acids. Germline V lookup: CDR1 SNHLY, CDR2 FYNNEI. Positive CCR7 selection of CD45RO-negative cells yielded the naive CD8 cells, and terminally differentiated effector memory CD45RA+ cells were excluded. A note on this clone: The antigen is undetermined.

General observations from the study: The sharing of 5% to 6.5% of naive CD4 clonotypes was seen across several donors.

Method: immunoSEQ multiplex PCR; TCRdb's copy keeps in-frame clones and lacks some. Of just over 2,000,000 clones in the sample, about 95% were seen once. The chain couples TRBV2 to TRBJ1-5, with D tentatively TRBD1 (6 bases). This TCR came from a man younger than 35 in good health. The sample consisted of naive CD8+ T cells sorted from blood. The CDR3 is CASSLGQSFQPQHF. The CDR3 DNA reads TGTGCCAGCAGTCTCGGACAGTCGTTTCAGCCCCAGCATTTT.